Ten or more counts support the clone carrying this T cell receptor (beta chain). These data come from a study of T cells in Graves' hyperthyroidism and ophthalmopathy. About the study: Peripheral blood was collected at initial diagnosis, before any treatment.

CDR1 is MNHEY, CDR2 SMNVEV, per germline (reference sequence). With 6 bases removed from V and 7 bases from J, the gap between germline ends came to 16 bases. The CDR3 has 14 amino acids. Uncontrolled infection, other autoimmune disease, pregnancy or lactation barred patients from enrollment. Amplified TCR beta CDR3 regions derived from RNA transcripts. HTBI primers drove first-round RT-PCR of the TCR CDR3. In TCRdb, the multiplex PCR reads were re-called with MiXCR into one record per CDR3 protein. The data hold approximately 430,000 distinct CDR3 sequences, with roughly 15% observed a single time. The sequence was collected from a man aged 18 to 29 with Graves' ophthalmopathy. The sequenced sample was blood. The gene calls are TRBV27 and TRBJ2-1; D may be TRBD1 (6 bases). The CDR3, as DNA: TGTGCCAGCAGGCAGGGGCGGGCAGTGAATGAGCAGTTCTTC. Protein product: CASRQGRAVNEQFF.